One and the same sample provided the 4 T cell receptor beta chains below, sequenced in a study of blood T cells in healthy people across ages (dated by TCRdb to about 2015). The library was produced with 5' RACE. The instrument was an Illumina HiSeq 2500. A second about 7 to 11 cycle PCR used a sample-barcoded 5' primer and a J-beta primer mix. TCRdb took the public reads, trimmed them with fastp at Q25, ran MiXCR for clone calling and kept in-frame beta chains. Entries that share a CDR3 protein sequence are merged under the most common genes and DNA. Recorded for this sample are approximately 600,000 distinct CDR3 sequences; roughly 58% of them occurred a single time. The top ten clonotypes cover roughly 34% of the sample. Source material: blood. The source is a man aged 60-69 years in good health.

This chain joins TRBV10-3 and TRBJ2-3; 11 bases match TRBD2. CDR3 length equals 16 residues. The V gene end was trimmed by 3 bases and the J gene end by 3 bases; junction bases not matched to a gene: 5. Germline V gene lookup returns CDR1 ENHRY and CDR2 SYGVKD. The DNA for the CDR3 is TGTGCCATCAGTGACGGACTAGCGGGCGGAACAGATACGCAGTATTTT. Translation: CAISDGLAGGTDTQYF.

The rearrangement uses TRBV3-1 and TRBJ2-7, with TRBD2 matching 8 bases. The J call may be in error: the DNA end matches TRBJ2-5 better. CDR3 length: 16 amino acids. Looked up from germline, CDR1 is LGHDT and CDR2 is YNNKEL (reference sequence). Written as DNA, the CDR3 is TGTGCCAGCAGCCCGGGGGTCGGGGGGGCCGTAGAGACCCAGTACTTC. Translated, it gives CASSPGVGGAVETQYF.

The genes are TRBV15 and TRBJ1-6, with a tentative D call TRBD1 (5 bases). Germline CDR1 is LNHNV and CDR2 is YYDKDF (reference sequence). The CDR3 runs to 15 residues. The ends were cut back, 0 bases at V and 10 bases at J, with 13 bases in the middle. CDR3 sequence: CATSRDLRRGSPLHF. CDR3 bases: TGTGCCACCAGCAGAGATCTTCGGCGGGGCTCACCCCTCCACTTT.

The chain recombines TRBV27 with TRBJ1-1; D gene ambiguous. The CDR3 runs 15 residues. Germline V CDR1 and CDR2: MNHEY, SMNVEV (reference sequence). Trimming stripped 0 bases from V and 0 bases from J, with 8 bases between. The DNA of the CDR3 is TGTGCCAGCAGTTTATCACAAAACCTGAACACTGAAGCTTTCTTT. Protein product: CASSLSQNLNTEAFF.